Below, one TCR beta chain is given with its context. Original processing notes: Estimation of nucleated cell counts relied on the amplification of reference gene primers. TCRdb's copy holds only in-frame clones and misses some; the assay was immunoSEQ multiplex PCR. D and trimming were read from the DNA, whereas the V and J calls and clone size are those reported in that table. The sample has about 170,000 clones; about 86% are singletons. This sample is drawn from a study of blood T cell repertoires in COVID-19. The overall study: Acute and convalescent COVID-19 specimens originated in the United States, Italy and Spain. T cells, B-cell-depleted T cells, or PBMCs provided the cDNA or gDNA that served as material.

This CDR3 has 15 amino acids. The V gene's germline CDR1 is SGHTA and CDR2 FQGNSA. V shed 1 base and J shed 0 bases, with 7 bases lying between them. The source material was peripheral blood. This chain uses TRBV7-2 with TRBJ1-3; the D is unclear. This TCR derives from a man in his 70s with active or convalescent COVID-19. This chain's CDR3 is CASSLGQPSGNTIYF. The CDR3 DNA is TGTGCCAGCAGCTTAGGACAACCCTCTGGAAACACCATATATTTT. The full variable domain, in which reference TRBV7-2 and TRBJ1-3 provide the parts outside the CDR3, is GAGVSQSPSNKVTEKGKDVELRCDPISGHTALYWYRQSLGQGLEFLIYFQGNSAPDKSGLPSDRFSAERTGGSVSTLTIQRTQQEDSAVYLCASSLGQPSGNTIYFGEGSWLTVV.